Given below is one T cell receptor (beta chain) in context. This sample is part of a study of blood T cell repertoires in COVID-19. Here immunoSEQ multiplex PCR was the method, and the copy in TCRdb shows in-frame clones only, minus some. Seen here are some 300,000 clones, nearly 90% observed once, and the top ten hold roughly 1%. This clonotype was sampled from a woman aged 40 to 55 with COVID-19, enrolled during active disease. Input material: peripheral blood.

The CDR3 nucleotides read TGTGCCAGCAACCCTATGGCGGGCAGATACGAGCAGTACTTC. It encodes CASNPMAGRYEQYF. The V call is TRBV6-2 or TRBV6-3, the J call TRBJ2-7, with TRBD2 as a possible D gene (5 bases). CDR1 is MNHEY, CDR2 SVGEGT, per germline. This CDR3 has 14 residues. Trimming stripped 7 bases from V and 4 bases from J, with 17 bases between.